This T cell receptor (beta chain) emerged from a study of T cells in localized non-small cell lung cancer. Whole-study findings and limits: Uninvolved adjacent lung had higher T cell clonality than tumor and all other tissues. Appearance in adjacent lung was seen for a median about 59 of the top 100 tumor clones.

Profiled with immunoSEQ multiplex PCR; TCRdb holds only in-frame clones, not every one. The sample lists some 25,000 clones; about 87% were seen once. This clone appeared a single time. Its target is unknown. Trimming stripped 1 base from V and 4 bases from J, with 9 bases between. Germline V gene lookup returns CDR1 SGHNT and CDR2 YYREEE (reference sequence). The CDR3 consists of 14 residues. The input for sequencing was peripheral blood mononuclear cells, taken before any cancer treatment. J is TRBJ1-3 and V is TRBV5-4; tentatively, D is TRBD1 (5 bases). The sequence came from a woman aged 35 to 70 with stage III lung adenocarcinoma. CDR3 nucleotide sequence: TGTGCCAGCAGCTTGCGAGGGGTCGGAAACACCATATATTTT. Translating it yields CASSLRGVGNTIYF.